The 22 T cell receptor beta chains below all came from one sample that was sequenced in a study of blood T cell repertoires in COVID-19. The table came from immunoSEQ multiplex PCR; TCRdb's copy has only in-frame clones and leaves some out. Among about 160,000 clones listed, approximately 82% were seen once. Input material: peripheral blood. These receptor sequences come from a woman aged 40 to 55 with COVID-19, enrolled during active disease.

The gene calls are TRBV18 and TRBJ1-5; D perhaps matches TRBD1 (5 bases). CDR1 KGHSH and CDR2 LQKENI come from the germline V gene. Trimming removed 1 base from V and 8 bases from J, with 9 bases in between. This CDR3 region has 13 residues. CDR3 DNA sequence: TGTGCCAGCTCACCACGCGGGGGGGAGCCCCAGCATTTT. Its translation is CASSPRGGEPQHF.

This clone was recorded only once. The chain couples TRBV7-2 to TRBJ2-3, with TRBD2 identical over 11 bases. This CDR3 comprises 16 residues. CDR1 SGHTA and CDR2 FQGNSA come from the germline V gene. Trimming removed 2 bases from V and 4 bases from J; junction bases left unmatched: 5. CDR3 DNA sequence: TGTGCCAGCAGCTTATGGCTAGCGGGAGGTTCAGATACGCAGTATTTT. It is translated as CASSLWLAGGSDTQYF.

The chain recombines TRBV5-5 with TRBJ2-1; possible D gene TRBD2, 6 bases. Trimming cost V 2 bases and J 8 bases, with 14 bases left between them. The CDR3 consists of 14 residues. Germline V gives CDR1 SGHKS, CDR2 YYEKEE (reference sequence). CDR3 protein: CASSFRGSGDEQFF. The CDR3 DNA follows: TGTGCCAGCAGCTTTCGTGGATCGGGAGATGAGCAGTTCTTC.

The gene calls are TRBV10-3 and TRBJ2-5, with TRBD2 identical over 11 bases. This CDR3 comprises 16 residues. The trim removed 0 bases at V and 4 bases at J, leaving 4 bases unmatched. Per germline, CDR1 ENHRY and CDR2 SYGVKD. CDR3 protein: CAISESVAGGRETQYF. As DNA, the CDR3 is TGTGCCATCAGTGAGTCAGTAGCGGGGGGGCGAGAGACCCAGTACTTC.

The rearrangement uses TRBV6-6 and TRBJ1-2; D may be TRBD1 (6 bases). Germline CDR1 is MNHNY and CDR2 is SVGAGI (reference sequence). This CDR3 has 13 amino acids. Trimming removed 6 bases from V and 1 base from J, with 9 bases in between. This CDR3 reads CASSLDSNYGYTF. CDR3 DNA: TGTGCCAGCAGCCTGGACAGTAACTATGGCTACACCTTC.

The chain recombines TRBV2 with TRBJ1-4, with TRBD1 identical over 8 bases. V shed 1 base, J shed 8 bases, and the junction held 9 bases outside the gene matches. This CDR3 has 16 amino acids. CDR1 is SNHLY and CDR2 is FYNNEI in the germline V gene. The CDR3 sequence: CASSEEWTGYREKLFF. The CDR3 region has the DNA TGTGCCAGCAGTGAAGAATGGACAGGGTACAGGGAAAAACTGTTTTTT.

J is TRBJ1-6 and V is TRBV11-2, with 8 nucleotides matching TRBD1. J gave up 5 bases and V 2 bases, and 11 bases lay outside the gene matches. This CDR3 region has 18 residues. CDR1 is SGHAT, CDR2 FQNNGV, per germline. This CDR3 reads CASSLKLAGGHNNSPLHF. The CDR3 DNA follows: TGTGCCAGCAGCTTAAAGTTAGCAGGGGGCCATAATAATTCACCCCTCCACTTT.

The CDR3 region has the DNA TGTGCCAGCAGCATACTACAGGGTTTCACCATATATTTT. It yields the protein CASSILQGFTIYF. The chain employs TRBV7-9 and TRBJ1-3; TRBD1 might be the D (6 bases). CDR1 and CDR2 (germline): SEHNR, FQNEAQ (reference sequence). V was cut by 5 bases and J by 9 bases, with 14 bases left in between. CDR3 length: 13 residues.

The chain is built from TRBV28 and TRBJ2-1, with 12 bases fitting TRBD2. The CDR3 spans 16 residues. With V trimmed by 5 bases and J by 4 bases, 6 bases remained unmatched. Germline-derived CDR1 and CDR2 are MDHEN and SYDVKM. DNA for the CDR3: TGTGCCAGCAGTACCCTAGCGGGAGGGAGATACAATGAGCAGTTCTTC. Translating it yields CASSTLAGGRYNEQFF.

This clone was counted once. J is TRBJ2-7 and V is TRBV18, with D perhaps TRBD1 (6 bases). This CDR3 has 15 residues. V lost 3 bases and J lost 4, with 16 bases in between. Germline V gene lookup returns CDR1 KGHSH and CDR2 LQKENI. The CDR3: CASSPPPGQFYEQYF. Written as DNA, the CDR3 is TGTGCCAGCTCACCTCCTCCTGGACAGTTTTACGAGCAGTACTTC.

The rearrangement links TRBV14 to TRBJ1-6; 7 nucleotides agree with TRBD1. V lost 1 base, J lost 7 bases, and 10 bases stayed unmatched. Germline CDR1 is SGHDN and CDR2 is FVKESK. The CDR3 runs to 17 residues. CDR3 in amino acids: CASSQGQGGRVNSPLHF. CDR3 bases: TGTGCCAGCAGCCAAGGTCAAGGGGGCCGAGTAAATTCACCCCTCCACTTT. Full variable domain (missing parts from reference TRBV14 and TRBJ1-6): EAGVTQFPSHSVIEKGQTVTLRCDPISGHDNLYWYRRVMGKEIKFLLHFVKESKQDESGMPNNRFLAERTGGTYSTLKVQPAELEDSGVYFCASSQGQGGRVNSPLHFGNGTRLTVT.

This chain joins TRBV11-3 and TRBJ2-2; possibly TRBD1 for D (5 bases). The CDR3 spans 13 residues. Between the trimmed V and J ends, which lost 5 bases and 7 bases, there was a span of 11 bases. Germline V gene sequence: CDR1 SGHNT, CDR2 YENEEA. The CDR3 coding sequence is TGTGCCAGCAGCCTAAGAGACAGCGGGGAGCTGTTTTTT. It yields the protein CASSLRDSGELFF.

The chain uses TRBV5-1 and TRBJ2-5; 9 bases are shared with TRBD1. The trim removed 4 bases at V and 2 bases at J, leaving 12 bases unmatched. The length of the CDR3 is 17 residues. Germline V gene sequence: CDR1 SGHRS, CDR2 YFSETQ. CDR3 sequence (DNA): TGCGCCAGCAGCCTAGGAATAAACAGGGGGCTACAAGAGACCCAGTACTTC. It encodes CASSLGINRGLQETQYF.

The V and J genes are TRBV30 and TRBJ2-1; 7 nucleotides align to TRBD2. The CDR3 covers 14 residues. Germline loops: CDR1 GTSNPN, CDR2 SVGIG (reference sequence). Unmatched junction bases numbered 3, after V lost 0 bases and J lost 4 bases. CDR3 DNA sequence: TGTGCCTGGAGTGTACGCGGGGGATACAATGAGCAGTTCTTC. This sequence encodes CAWSVRGGYNEQFF.

The chain carries TRBV6-2 or TRBV6-3 and TRBJ1-5, with D hard to call. CDR3 length: 15 residues. V dropped 6 bases and J dropped 0 bases, with 12 bases sitting between them. The germline CDR1 and CDR2 sequences are MNHEY and SVGEGT. Written as DNA, the CDR3 is TGTGCCAGCAGCCACGACACCCTTAGCAATCAGCCCCAGCATTTT. Translation gives CASSHDTLSNQPQHF.

J is TRBJ2-4 and V is TRBV18; 12 bases line up with TRBD2. The CDR3 extends over 15 amino acids. Trimming removed 6 bases from V and 7 bases from J; junction bases left unmatched: 7. CDR1 is KGHSH, CDR2 LQKENI, per germline. Here the CDR3 DNA reads TGTGCCAGCTCCCCGACTAGCGGGAGTTTTAACATTCAGTACTTC. This codes for CASSPTSGSFNIQYF.

The rearrangement joins TRBV7-9 to TRBJ2-1, with 13 bases fitting TRBD2. The CDR3 is 17 residues long. Germline-derived CDR1 and CDR2 are SEHNR and FQNEAQ (reference sequence). Trimming took 0 bases from V and 4 from J; bases not matched to a gene: 3. CDR3 loop: CASSLAGLAGVYNEQFF. In DNA, the CDR3 is TGTGCCAGCAGCTTAGCAGGACTAGCGGGGGTTTACAATGAGCAGTTCTTC.

The chain employs TRBV7-3 and TRBJ1-2; no clear D gene. This CDR3 has 13 amino acids. Germline V gene lookup returns CDR1 SGHTA and CDR2 FQGTGA. V was shortened by 5 bases and J by 2 bases, with 9 bases between the two germline ends. DNA of the CDR3: TGTGCCAGCAGCCCTACCGGGAACTATGGCTACACCTTC. Its translation: CASSPTGNYGYTF.

The chain uses TRBV18 and TRBJ2-7; 10 nucleotides match TRBD2. Germline lookup yields CDR1 KGHSH and CDR2 LQKENI. The CDR3 is 16 amino acids. J gave up 7 bases and V 3 bases, and 12 bases lay outside the gene matches. CDR3 nucleotide sequence: TGTGCCAGCTCACCGAATTCAGCGGGAGGGCCAAGAGAGCAGTACTTC. This gives the protein CASSPNSAGGPREQYF.

This sequence joins TRBV6-1 and TRBJ2-3; 8 positions agree with TRBD2. J lost 2 bases, V lost 1 base, and 5 bases had no gene match. The length of the CDR3 is 16 residues. The V gene's germline CDR1 is MNHNS and CDR2 SASEGT. The CDR3 DNA is TGTGCCAGCAGTGAAGAGGTAGCGGGAAACACAGATACGCAGTATTTT. Translating it yields CASSEEVAGNTDTQYF.

This clone has only a few counts. V and J are TRBV30 and TRBJ1-5, with D perhaps TRBD1 (6 bases). Germline loops: CDR1 GTSNPN, CDR2 SVGIG (reference sequence). V lost 0 bases and J lost 6, with 12 bases in between. This CDR3 is built from 14 residues. The CDR3 sequence: CAWSVSGAGQPQHF. The CDR3 coding sequence is TGTGCCTGGAGTGTTTCAGGGGCTGGTCAGCCCCAGCATTTT.

This clone was recorded a few times. The chain carries TRBV19 and TRBJ1-4, with TRBD1 as a possible D gene (6 bases). Germline CDR1 and CDR2: LNHDA and SQIVND (reference sequence). The length of the CDR3 is 14 residues. Between the trimmed V and J ends, which lost 3 bases and 8 bases, there was a span of 13 bases. Written as DNA, the CDR3 is TGTGCCAGTAGTATTTACCGGGGGGCGGAAAAACTGTTTTTT. This gives the protein CASSIYRGAEKLFF.